The clone carrying this T cell receptor beta chain was seen a handful of times. Its antigen is still unknown. TCRdb used MiXCR to reprocess the reads, holding one entry per CDR3 protein. The sample contains about 830,000 distinct CDR3 sequences, about 33% of which appear only once. The data derive from a study of T cell repertoires in cytomegalovirus infection. Study context: Shared public TCR beta signatures pointed to both CMV infection and a matching HLA type.

Regarding the study as a whole: Predominance within the ex vivo response was attributable to HLA-C-restricted CMV-specific TCR beta clonotypes.

The V gene lost 6 bases and the J gene lost 3 bases, with 14 bases spanning the gap. The germline gives CDR1 MNHEY, CDR2 SVGAGI. This CDR3 has 14 residues. This sequence originates from a human donor in good health (CMV status not recorded). Some clones in this sample may be carry-over from other donors' samples. The starting material was cultured CD8+ T cells from PBMCs, obtained from culture after CMV antigen stimulation. The genes are TRBV6-5 and TRBJ1-1; D unresolved. The CDR3 DNA reads TGTGCCAGCAGGTTGTTTGATGGGGACACTGAAGCTTTCTTT. Its protein is CASRLFDGDTEAFF.